What follows are 8 T cell receptor beta chains derived from one specimen sequenced in a study of identifying expanded T cells in peripheral blood. Assay used: immunoSEQ multiplex PCR; TCRdb lists only in-frame clones, some missing. The data show 70,000 to 95,000 clones, approximately 91% seen once. The sample consisted of blood. The receptor set was obtained from a person between 18 and 70 years old in good health.

The chain joins TRBV18 to TRBJ2-7; the match to TRBD2 covers 12 bases. In germline, CDR1 is KGHSH, CDR2 LQKENI. This CDR3 is built from 16 residues. V trimming: 4 bases; J trimming: 0 bases; junction bases outside the gene matches: 4. The CDR3 reads CASSQSLAGGSYEQYF. The CDR3 DNA is TGTGCCAGCTCACAGTCACTAGCGGGAGGCTCCTACGAGCAGTACTTC.

This sequence joins TRBV27 and TRBJ1-5; D call uncertain. CDR3 size: 12 residues. Trimming removed 4 bases at V and 5 bases at J, with 6 bases between. The germline V gene encodes CDR1 MNHEY and CDR2 SMNVEV (reference sequence). CDR3 in amino acids: CASSSGYQPQHF. CDR3 DNA sequence: TGTGCCAGCAGTTCGGGGTATCAGCCCCAGCATTTT.

The chain combines TRBV5-1 with TRBJ2-1; tentatively, D is TRBD1 or TRBD2 (5 bases each). Deletions cut 2 bases from V and 6 bases from J, with 9 bases between. The CDR3 has 13 amino acids. Germline CDR1 SGHRS, CDR2 YFSETQ. The CDR3 region has the DNA TGCGCCAGCAGCTTAGGGGACGGCAATGAGCAGTTCTTC. Protein sequence: CASSLGDGNEQFF.

This clone appeared a single time. This chain connects TRBV27 to TRBJ2-1, with 7 bases fitting TRBD2. The trim removed 2 bases at V and 8 bases at J, leaving 3 bases unmatched. Germline loops: CDR1 MNHEY, CDR2 SMNVEV (reference sequence). This CDR3 has 13 amino acids. The CDR3 DNA follows: TGTGCCAGCAGTTTAGGAGCGGGATATGAGCAGTTCTTC. It specifies CASSLGAGYEQFF.

The V call is TRBV7-9, the J call TRBJ2-7; D is unclear. Trimming left V 3 bases short and J 2 bases short, with 8 bases between. Germline CDR1 SEHNR, CDR2 FQNEAQ (reference sequence). CDR3 size: 13 residues. The CDR3 nucleotides are TGTGCCAGCAGCTTGGCCAGTACCTACGAGCAGTACTTC. This codes for CASSLASTYEQYF.

V is TRBV30 and J is TRBJ2-7; tentatively, D is TRBD1 or TRBD2 (5 bases each). V lost 2 bases and J lost 4, with 15 bases in between. The germline V gene has CDR1 GTSNPN and CDR2 SVGIG (reference sequence). CDR3 length: 14 amino acids. CDR3 sequence: CAWSRDRQFYEQYF. The CDR3 region has the DNA TGTGCCTGGAGTCGGGACCGACAGTTTTACGAGCAGTACTTC.

In this sample, this clone turned up a few times. This sequence joins TRBV6-5 and TRBJ1-3; 7 nucleotides match TRBD1. The CDR3 contains 13 residues. CDR1 and CDR2 (germline): MNHEY, SVGAGI. V gave up 5 bases and J gave up 4 bases; unmatched junction bases: 2. CDR3 sequence reads: CASSRQGGNTIYF. For the CDR3, the DNA is TGTGCCAGCAGTCGACAGGGAGGAAACACCATATATTTT.

The J gene is TRBJ2-2, the V gene TRBV25-1; D is uncertain. CDR1 and CDR2 from the germline V gene are MGHDK and SYGVNS. Trimming removed 8 bases at V and 6 bases at J, with 10 bases between. This CDR3 contains 12 residues. The CDR3 loop is CASRTEPGELFF. CDR3 sequence (DNA): TGTGCCAGCCGAACAGAGCCCGGGGAGCTGTTTTTT. Looking up the rest from reference TRBV25-1 and TRBJ2-2 gives the full variable domain: EADIYQTPRYLVIGTGKKITLECSQTMGHDKMYWYQQDPGMELHLIHYSYGVNSTEKGDLSSESTVSRIRTEHFPLTLESARPSHTSQYLCASRTEPGELFFGEGSRLTVL.